The following is a T cell receptor (beta chain) sequence with its context. The source of the sample is a study of blood T cell repertoires in COVID-19. Turning to the study itself: PBMCs, B-cell-depleted T cells, or T cells provided the cDNA or gDNA that made up the material.

The trim removed 3 bases at V and 4 bases at J, leaving 1 base unmatched. The V gene's germline CDR1 is LGHDT and CDR2 YNNKEL (reference sequence). The CDR3 contains 13 residues. The data were produced by immunoSEQ multiplex PCR, yet TCRdb's version contains in-frame clones alone and is incomplete. The table lists around 50,000 clones, 84% of them singletons. This receptor was identified in a human donor in a cohort sampled during active COVID-19. This chain joins TRBV3-1 (or the pseudogene TRBV3-2) and TRBJ2-5, with TRBD1 matching 8 bases. Specimen: peripheral blood. CDR3 sequence reads: CASSQDRAETQYF. In DNA form, the CDR3 reads TGTGCCAGCAGCCAGGACAGGGCAGAGACCCAGTACTTC.